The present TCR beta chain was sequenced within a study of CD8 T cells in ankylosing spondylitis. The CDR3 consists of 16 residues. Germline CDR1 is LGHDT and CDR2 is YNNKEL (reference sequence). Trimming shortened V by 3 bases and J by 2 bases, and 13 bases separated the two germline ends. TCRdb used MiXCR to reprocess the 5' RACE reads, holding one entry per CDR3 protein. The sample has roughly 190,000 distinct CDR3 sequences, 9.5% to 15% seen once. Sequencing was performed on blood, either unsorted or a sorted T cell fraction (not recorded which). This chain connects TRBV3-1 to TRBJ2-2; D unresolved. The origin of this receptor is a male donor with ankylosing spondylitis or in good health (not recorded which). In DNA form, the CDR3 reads TGTGCCAGCAGCCAGGCTCGGTGGGGAAACACCGGGGAGCTGTTTTTT. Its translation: CASSQARWGNTGELFF.